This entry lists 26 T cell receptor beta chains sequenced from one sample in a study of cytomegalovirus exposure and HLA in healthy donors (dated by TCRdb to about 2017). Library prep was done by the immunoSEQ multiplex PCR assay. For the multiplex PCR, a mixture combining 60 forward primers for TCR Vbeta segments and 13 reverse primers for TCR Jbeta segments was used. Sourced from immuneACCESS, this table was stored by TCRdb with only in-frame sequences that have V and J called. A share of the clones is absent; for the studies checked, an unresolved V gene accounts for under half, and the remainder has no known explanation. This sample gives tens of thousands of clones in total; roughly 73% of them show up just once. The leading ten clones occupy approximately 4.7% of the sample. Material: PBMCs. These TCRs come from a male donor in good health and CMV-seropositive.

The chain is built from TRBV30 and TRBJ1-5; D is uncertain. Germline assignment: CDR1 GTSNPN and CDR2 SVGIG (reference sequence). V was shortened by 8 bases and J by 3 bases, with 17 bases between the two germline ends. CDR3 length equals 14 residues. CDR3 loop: CARHQSLSNQPQHF. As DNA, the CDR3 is TGTGCCCGCCACCAAAGCCTTTCCAATCAGCCCCAGCATTTT.

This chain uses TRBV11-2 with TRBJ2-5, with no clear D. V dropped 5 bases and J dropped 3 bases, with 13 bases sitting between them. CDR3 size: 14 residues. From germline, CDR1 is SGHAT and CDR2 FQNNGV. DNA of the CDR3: TGTGCCAGCAGCCGGATGTTACGGGAAGAGACCCAGTACTTC. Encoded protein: CASSRMLREETQYF.

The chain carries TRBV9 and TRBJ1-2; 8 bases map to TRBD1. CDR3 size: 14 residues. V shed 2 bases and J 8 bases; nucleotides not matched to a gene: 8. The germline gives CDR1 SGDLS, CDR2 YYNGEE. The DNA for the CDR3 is TGTGCCAGCAGCGTGGATAGGACAGGGATCGGCTACACCTTC. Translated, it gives CASSVDRTGIGYTF.

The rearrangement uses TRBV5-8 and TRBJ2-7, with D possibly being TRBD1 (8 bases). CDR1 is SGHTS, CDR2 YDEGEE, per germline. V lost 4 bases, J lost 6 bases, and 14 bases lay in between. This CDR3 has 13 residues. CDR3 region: CASSQNRGGEQYF. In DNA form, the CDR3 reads TGTGCCAGCAGCCAGAACAGGGGGGGCGAGCAGTACTTC. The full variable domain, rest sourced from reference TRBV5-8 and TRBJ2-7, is EAGVTQSPTHLIKTRGQQATLRCSPISGHTSVYWYQQALGLGLQFLLWYDEGEERNRGNFPPRFSGRQFPNYSSELNVNALELEDSALYLCASSQNRGGEQYFGPGTRLTVT.

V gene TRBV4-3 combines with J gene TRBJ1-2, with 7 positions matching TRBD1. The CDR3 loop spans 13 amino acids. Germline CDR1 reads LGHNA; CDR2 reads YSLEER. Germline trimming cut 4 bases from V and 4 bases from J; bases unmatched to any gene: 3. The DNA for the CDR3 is TGCGCCAGCAGCCCCGGGACAGCCTATGGCTACACCTTC. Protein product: CASSPGTAYGYTF.

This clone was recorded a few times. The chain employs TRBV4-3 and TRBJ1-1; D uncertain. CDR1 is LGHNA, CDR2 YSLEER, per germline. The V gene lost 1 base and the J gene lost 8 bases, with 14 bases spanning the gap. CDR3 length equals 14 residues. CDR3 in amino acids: CASSQAGFREEAFF. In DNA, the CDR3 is TGCGCCAGCAGCCAAGCCGGGTTTCGGGAAGAAGCTTTCTTT.

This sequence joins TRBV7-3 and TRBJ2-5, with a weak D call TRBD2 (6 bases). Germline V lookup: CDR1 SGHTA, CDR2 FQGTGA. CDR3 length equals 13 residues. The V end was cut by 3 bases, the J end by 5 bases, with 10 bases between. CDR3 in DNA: TGTGCCAGCAGCTTCGGGGGTACGGAGACCCAGTACTTC. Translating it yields CASSFGGTETQYF.

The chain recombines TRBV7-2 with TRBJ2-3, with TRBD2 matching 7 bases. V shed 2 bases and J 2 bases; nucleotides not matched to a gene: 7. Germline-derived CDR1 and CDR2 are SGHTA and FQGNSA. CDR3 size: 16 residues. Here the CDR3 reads CASSLFGLAVTDTQYF. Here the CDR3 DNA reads TGTGCCAGCAGCTTATTCGGTCTAGCGGTCACAGATACGCAGTATTTT. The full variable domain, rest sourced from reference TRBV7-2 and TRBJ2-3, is GAGVSQSPSNKVTEKGKDVELRCDPISGHTALYWYRQSLGQGLEFLIYFQGNSAPDKSGLPSDRFSAERTGGSVSTLTIQRTQQEDSAVYLCASSLFGLAVTDTQYFGPGTRLTVL.

Here the CDR3 reads CASSLEQGAAREQYF. The CDR3 DNA sequence: TGTGCCAGCAGCTTAGAACAGGGGGCTGCTAGGGAGCAGTACTTC. The genes are TRBV7-9 and TRBJ2-7, with 9 bases that match TRBD1. Losses at the gene ends were 1 base for V and 7 bases for J; bases not matched to a gene: 8. The CDR3 loop spans 15 amino acids. The germline CDR1 and CDR2 sequences are SEHNR and FQNEAQ (reference sequence).

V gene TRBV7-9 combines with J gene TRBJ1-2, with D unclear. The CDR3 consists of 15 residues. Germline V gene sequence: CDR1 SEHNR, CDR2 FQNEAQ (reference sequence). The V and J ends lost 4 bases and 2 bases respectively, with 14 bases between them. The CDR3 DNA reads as TGTGCCAGCAGCTCCCCTGAGCGAGGGAACTATGGCTACACCTTC. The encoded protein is CASSSPERGNYGYTF.

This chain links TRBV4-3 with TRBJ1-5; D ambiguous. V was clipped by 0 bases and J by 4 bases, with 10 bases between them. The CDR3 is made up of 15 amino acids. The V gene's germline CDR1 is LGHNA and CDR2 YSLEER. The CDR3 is CASSQDTRSNQPQHF. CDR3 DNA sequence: TGCGCCAGCAGCCAAGATACCCGGAGTAATCAGCCCCAGCATTTT.

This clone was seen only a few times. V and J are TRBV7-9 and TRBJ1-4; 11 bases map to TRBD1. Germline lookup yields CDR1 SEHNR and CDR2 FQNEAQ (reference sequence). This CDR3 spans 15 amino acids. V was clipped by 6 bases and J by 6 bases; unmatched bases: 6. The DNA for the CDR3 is TGTGCCAGCAGTTCCGGGACAGGGGGACATGAAAAACTGTTTTTT. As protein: CASSSGTGGHEKLFF.

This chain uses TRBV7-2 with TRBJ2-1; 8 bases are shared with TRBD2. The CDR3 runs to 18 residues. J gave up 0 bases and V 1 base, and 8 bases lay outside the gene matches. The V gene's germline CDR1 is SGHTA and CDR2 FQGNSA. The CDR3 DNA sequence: TGTGCCAGCAGCTTAGTTGGCGGGGGGATAAGCTCCTACAATGAGCAGTTCTTC. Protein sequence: CASSLVGGGISSYNEQFF.

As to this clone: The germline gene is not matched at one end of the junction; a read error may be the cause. CDR3 residues: CASSAPAGRGYAF. The CDR3 DNA follows: TGTGCCAGCAGCGCCCCTGCAGGGCGCGGCTACGCCTTC. This sequence joins TRBV27 and TRBJ1-2, with a weak D call TRBD1 (5 bases). Germline V CDR1 and CDR2: MNHEY, SMNVEV (reference sequence). The CDR3 has 13 amino acids.

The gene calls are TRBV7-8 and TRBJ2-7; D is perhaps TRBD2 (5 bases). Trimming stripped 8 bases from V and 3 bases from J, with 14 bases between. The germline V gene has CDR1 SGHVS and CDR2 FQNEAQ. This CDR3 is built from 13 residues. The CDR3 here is CASGHRDYYEQYF. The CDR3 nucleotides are TGTGCCAGCGGTCACCGAGACTACTACGAGCAGTACTTC.

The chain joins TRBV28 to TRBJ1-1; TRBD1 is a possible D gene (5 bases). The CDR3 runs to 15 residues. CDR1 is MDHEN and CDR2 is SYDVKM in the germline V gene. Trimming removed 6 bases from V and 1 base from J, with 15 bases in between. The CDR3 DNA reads TGTGCCAGCAGGCAACTTGACAGACCGAACACTGAAGCTTTCTTT. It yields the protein CASRQLDRPNTEAFF.

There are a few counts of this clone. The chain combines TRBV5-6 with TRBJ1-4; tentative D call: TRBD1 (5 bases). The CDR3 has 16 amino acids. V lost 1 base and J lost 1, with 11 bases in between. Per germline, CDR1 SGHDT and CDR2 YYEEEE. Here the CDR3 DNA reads TGTGCCAGCAGCTTGACCGGGGGGGGAACTAATGAAAAACTGTTTTTT. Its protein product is CASSLTGGGTNEKLFF. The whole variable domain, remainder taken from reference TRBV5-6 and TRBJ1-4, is DAGVTQSPTHLIKTRGQQVTLRCSPKSGHDTVSWYQQALGQGPQFIFQYYEEEERQRGNFPDRFSGHQFPNYSSELNVNALLLGDSALYLCASSLTGGGTNEKLFFGSGTQLSVL.

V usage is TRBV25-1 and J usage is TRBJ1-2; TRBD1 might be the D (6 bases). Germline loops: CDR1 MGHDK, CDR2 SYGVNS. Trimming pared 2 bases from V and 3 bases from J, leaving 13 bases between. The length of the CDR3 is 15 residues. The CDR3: CASSEPGQGHYGYTF. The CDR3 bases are TGTGCCAGCAGTGAACCCGGCCAGGGGCACTATGGCTACACCTTC.

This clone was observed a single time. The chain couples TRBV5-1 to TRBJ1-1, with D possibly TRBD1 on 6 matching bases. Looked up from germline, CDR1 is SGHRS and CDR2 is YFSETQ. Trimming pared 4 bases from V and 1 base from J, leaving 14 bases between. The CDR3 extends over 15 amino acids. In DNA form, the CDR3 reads TGCGCCAGCAGCGCTTTACAGGGACGGAACACTGAAGCTTTCTTT. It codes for CASSALQGRNTEAFF.

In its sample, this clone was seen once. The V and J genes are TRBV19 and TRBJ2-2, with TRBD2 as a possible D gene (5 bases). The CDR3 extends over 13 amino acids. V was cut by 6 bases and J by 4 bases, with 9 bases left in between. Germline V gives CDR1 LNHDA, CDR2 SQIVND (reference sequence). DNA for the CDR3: TGTGCCAGTAGCGGGGTGAGCACCGGGGAGCTGTTTTTT. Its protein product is CASSGVSTGELFF.

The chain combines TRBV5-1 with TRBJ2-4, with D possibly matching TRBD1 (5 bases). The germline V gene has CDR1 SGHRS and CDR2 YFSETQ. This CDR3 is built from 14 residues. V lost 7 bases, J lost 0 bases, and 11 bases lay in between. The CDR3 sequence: CASAEGVAKNIQYF. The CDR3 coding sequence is TGCGCCAGCGCCGAAGGGGTAGCCAAAAACATTCAGTACTTC.

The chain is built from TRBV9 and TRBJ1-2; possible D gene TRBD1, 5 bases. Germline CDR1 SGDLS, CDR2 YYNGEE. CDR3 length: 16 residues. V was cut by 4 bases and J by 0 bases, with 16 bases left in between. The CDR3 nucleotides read TGTGCCAGCAGCCCCGGCGGGGAGGGGTCTAACTATGGCTACACCTTC. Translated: CASSPGGEGSNYGYTF.

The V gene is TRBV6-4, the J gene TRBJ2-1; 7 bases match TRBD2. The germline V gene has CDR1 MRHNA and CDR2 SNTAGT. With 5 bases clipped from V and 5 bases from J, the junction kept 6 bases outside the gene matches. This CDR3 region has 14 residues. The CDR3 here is CASSSRAGNNEQFF. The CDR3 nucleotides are TGTGCCAGCAGTTCCCGAGCGGGGAACAATGAGCAGTTCTTC.

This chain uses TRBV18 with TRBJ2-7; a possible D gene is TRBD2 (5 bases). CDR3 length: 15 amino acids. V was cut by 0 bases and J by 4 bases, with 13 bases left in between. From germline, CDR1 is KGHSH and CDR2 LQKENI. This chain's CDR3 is CASSPPAGGEYEQYF. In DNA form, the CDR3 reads TGTGCCAGCTCACCACCGGCAGGAGGAGAATACGAGCAGTACTTC.

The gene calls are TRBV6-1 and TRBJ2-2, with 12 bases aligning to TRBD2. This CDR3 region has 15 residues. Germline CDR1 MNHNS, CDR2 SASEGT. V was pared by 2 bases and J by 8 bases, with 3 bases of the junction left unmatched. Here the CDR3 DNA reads TGTGCCAGCAGTGAACTAGCGGGGGGGCCGGGGGAGCTGTTTTTT. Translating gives CASSELAGGPGELFF.

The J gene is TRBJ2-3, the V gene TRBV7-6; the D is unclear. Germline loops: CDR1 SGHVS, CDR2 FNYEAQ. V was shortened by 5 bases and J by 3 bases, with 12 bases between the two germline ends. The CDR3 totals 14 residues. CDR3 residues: CASSHYQKTDTQYF. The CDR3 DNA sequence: TGTGCCAGCAGCCATTATCAGAAAACAGATACGCAGTATTTT.